These 31 T cell receptor beta chains were all obtained from the same sample, sequenced in a study of identical twins. TCRdb redid the calling of the 5' RACE reads with MiXCR, one entry per CDR3 protein. The repertoire holds about 530,000 distinct CDR3 sequences, 20% to 25% seen once, with around 0.47% in the top ten. The same sample was also studied in work on yellow fever vaccine responses in identical twins.

Sequenced: CD4+ T cells sorted from blood. These receptors originate from a young woman in good health.

This rearrangement joins TRBV11-1 to TRBJ2-3, with 10 positions matching TRBD2. J was trimmed by 3 bases and V by 8 bases; bases with no gene match: 17. The germline CDR1 and CDR2 sequences are SGHAT and FQDESV (reference sequence). The CDR3 totals 18 residues. The DNA for the CDR3 is TGTGCCAGCGGAAGCGCCGGCCGGGCTAGCGGGAGTACAGATACGCAGTATTTT. It encodes CASGSAGRASGSTDTQYF.

This clonotype was detected once. The chain uses TRBV2 and TRBJ2-5; D may match TRBD1 or TRBD2 (5 bases each). The germline V and J ends were trimmed by 5 bases and 4 bases, with 14 bases remaining between them. CDR1 and CDR2 from the germline V gene are SNHLY and FYNNEI. The CDR3 totals 14 residues. CDR3 sequence (DNA): TGTGCCAGCAGTCTACGGCCGAGGGGAGAGACCCAGTACTTC. Amino acid sequence: CASSLRPRGETQYF.

This clonotype was counted only a few times. The chain recombines TRBV29-1 with TRBJ1-1; 9 bases agree with TRBD1. CDR1 and CDR2 from the germline V gene are SQVTM and ANQGSEA. The CDR3 consists of 14 residues. J was trimmed by 1 base and V by 6 bases; bases with no gene match: 6. The CDR3 spells CSVAMTGGNTEAFF. The CDR3, as DNA: TGCAGCGTCGCAATGACAGGGGGGAACACTGAAGCTTTCTTT.

Only a few counts were recorded for this clonotype. The V call is TRBV20-1, the J call TRBJ2-5; 13 bases line up with TRBD2. The CDR3 runs to 17 residues. Germline loops: CDR1 DFQATT, CDR2 SNEGSKA (reference sequence). V trimming: 6 bases; J trimming: 6 bases; junction bases outside the gene matches: 16. CDR3 sequence (DNA): TGCAGTGCCCCCTCGTCCTGGGGACTAGCGGGATTGAAGACCCAGTACTTC. Translating gives CSAPSSWGLAGLKTQYF.

The chain links TRBV12-3 or TRBV12-4 to TRBJ1-4; no firm D call. V gave up 2 bases and J gave up 8 bases, with 9 bases separating them. This CDR3 has 13 amino acids. As DNA, the CDR3 is TGTGCCAGCAGTTTACCGGGAGTGGAAAAACTGTTTTTT. Translating gives CASSLPGVEKLFF.

Only a few counts were recorded for this clonotype. The J gene is TRBJ1-5, the V gene TRBV20-1; D remains ambiguous. From germline, CDR1 is DFQATT and CDR2 SNEGSKA (reference sequence). The CDR3 runs 15 residues. V lost 0 bases and J lost 2, with 11 bases in between. The CDR3 bases are TGCAGTGCTAGAGACCCGCGTTTTGGCAATCAGCCCCAGCATTTT. Protein sequence: CSARDPRFGNQPQHF.

The rearrangement uses TRBV28 and TRBJ2-7; tentative D call: TRBD2 (6 bases). CDR1 and CDR2 from the germline V gene are MDHEN and SYDVKM. This CDR3 spans 16 amino acids. Trimming shortened V by 4 bases and J by 5 bases, and 21 bases separated the two germline ends. CDR3: CASSSYRDSFPDEQYF. DNA of the CDR3: TGTGCCAGCAGTTCTTACCGGGACTCGTTCCCGGACGAGCAGTACTTC.

The genes are TRBV12-3 or TRBV12-4 and TRBJ2-3; D uncertain. This CDR3 is 12 amino acids long. V was trimmed by 6 bases and J by 2 bases, leaving 6 bases between them. CDR3 protein: CASRTITDTQYF. DNA for the CDR3: TGTGCCAGCAGAACCATCACAGATACGCAGTATTTT.

J is TRBJ2-7 and V is TRBV5-1; 11 bases agree with TRBD2. V dropped 3 bases and J dropped 1; count of bases not matched to a gene: 6. CDR3 length: 16 amino acids. The germline CDR1 and CDR2 sequences are SGHRS and YFSETQ. This CDR3 reads CASSWGLADGSYEQYF. Written as DNA, the CDR3 is TGCGCCAGCAGCTGGGGACTAGCGGACGGTTCCTACGAGCAGTACTTC.

The chain has TRBV20-1 and TRBJ2-3; 13 nucleotides line up with TRBD2. V lost 6 bases, J lost 3 bases, and 3 bases stayed unmatched. The CDR3 length is 14 residues. Germline CDR1 DFQATT, CDR2 SNEGSKA (reference sequence). CDR3 sequence reads: CSATTSGRTDTQYF. The CDR3 DNA is TGCAGTGCGACGACTAGCGGGAGGACAGATACGCAGTATTTT.

The chain couples TRBV6-1 to TRBJ2-7, with a possible D match to TRBD2 (5 bases). Trimming left V 7 bases short and J 3 bases short, with 16 bases between. This CDR3 region has 14 residues. CDR1 MNHNS and CDR2 SASEGT come from the germline V gene. CDR3 protein: CASTPEGGDYEQYF. The CDR3 DNA follows: TGTGCCAGCACCCCGGAAGGAGGTGACTACGAGCAGTACTTC.

The chain is built from TRBV14 and TRBJ2-3, with D possibly matching TRBD1 (6 bases). Germline lookup yields CDR1 SGHDN and CDR2 FVKESK. The CDR3 loop spans 16 amino acids. Trimming stripped 2 bases from V and 2 bases from J, with 14 bases between. CDR3: CASSQYRADFTDTQYF. The DNA of the CDR3 is TGTGCCAGCAGCCAATACAGGGCGGACTTCACAGATACGCAGTATTTT.

The chain is built from TRBV2 and TRBJ1-1; 8 bases align to TRBD1. CDR1 is SNHLY, CDR2 FYNNEI, per germline. This CDR3 is built from 13 residues. Trimming removed 6 bases from V and 4 bases from J; junction bases left unmatched: 4. CDR3 nucleotide sequence: TGTGCCAGCAGCGGGACAGGATTCACTGAAGCTTTCTTT. Its translation is CASSGTGFTEAFF.

The genes are TRBV3-1 and TRBJ1-2; D is uncertain. The CDR3 sequence is 12 residues long. V lost 1 base and J 4 bases, leaving 4 bases between the germline ends. Germline-derived CDR1 and CDR2 are LGHDT and YNNKEL (reference sequence). CDR3 loop: CASSQVSYGYTF. CDR3 in DNA: TGTGCCAGCAGCCAAGTCAGCTATGGCTACACCTTC.

V and J are TRBV7-2 and TRBJ2-3; weak D call: TRBD2 (5 bases). This CDR3 comprises 17 residues. Per the germline V gene, CDR1 is SGHTA and CDR2 is FQGNSA. Between the trimmed V and J ends, which lost 5 bases and 0 bases, there was a span of 18 bases. CDR3 residues: CASSTRMASTSTDTQYF. The CDR3, as DNA: TGTGCCAGCAGCACACGAATGGCTAGCACGAGCACAGATACGCAGTATTTT.

V is TRBV7-9 and J is TRBJ1-5; D is ambiguous. The CDR3 covers 14 residues. Deletions cut 3 bases from V and 3 bases from J, with 9 bases between. Germline V CDR1 and CDR2: SEHNR, FQNEAQ (reference sequence). The DNA for the CDR3 is TGTGCCAGCAGCTTTTCAGGAACCAATCAGCCCCAGCATTTT. As protein: CASSFSGTNQPQHF. The entire variable domain, with the rest obtained from reference TRBV7-9 and TRBJ1-5, is as follows: DTGVSQNPRHKITKRGQNVTFRCDPISEHNRLYWYRQTLGQGPEFLTYFQNEAQLEKSRLLSDRFSAERPKGSFSTLEIQRTEQGDSAMYLCASSFSGTNQPQHFGDGTRLSIL.

The sample holds many counts of this clonotype. The chain recombines TRBV10-2 with TRBJ2-2; possibly TRBD1 or TRBD2 for D (5 bases each). The CDR3 spans 13 residues. The germline CDR1 and CDR2 sequences are WSHSY and SAAADI. Trimming took off 6 bases at V and 3 bases at J, with 8 bases between the two ends. CDR3 DNA sequence: TGCGCCAGCAGCGAGGGGTACACCGGGGAGCTGTTTTTT. Its translation is CASSEGYTGELFF.

In its sample, this clonotype was seen a few times. J is TRBJ2-1 and V is TRBV20-1, with D hard to call. The CDR3 extends over 16 amino acids. Germline loops: CDR1 DFQATT, CDR2 SNEGSKA (reference sequence). Trimming removed 5 bases at V and 0 bases at J, with 17 bases between. As DNA, the CDR3 is TGCAGTGCTGAGGCAGGCATTAAAGGCTCCTACAATGAGCAGTTCTTC. Its translation is CSAEAGIKGSYNEQFF.

The rearrangement uses TRBV11-1 and TRBJ2-1; the D gene could be TRBD1 or TRBD2 (6 bases each). This CDR3 is built from 18 residues. V was pared by 5 bases and J by 8 bases, with 28 bases between. Germline V CDR1 and CDR2: SGHAT, FQDESV (reference sequence). The CDR3 DNA reads as TGTGCCAGCAGCCCTAGGGGGAACCGACTAGTAATGGGCGATGAGCAGTTCTTC. Its translation: CASSPRGNRLVMGDEQFF.

This clonotype was seen more than once but under ten times. The J gene is TRBJ2-7, the V gene TRBV5-5, with 8 nucleotides matching TRBD1. With V trimmed by 6 bases and J by 1 base, 3 bases remained unmatched. Germline lookup yields CDR1 SGHKS and CDR2 YYEKEE (reference sequence). The CDR3 consists of 13 residues. The CDR3 region has the DNA TGTGCCAGCACCGGGACAGGATCCTACGAGCAGTACTTC. Residues: CASTGTGSYEQYF.

The rearrangement links TRBV5-5 to TRBJ2-1; 10 bases line up with TRBD2. The V gene end was trimmed by 2 bases and the J gene end by 7 bases; junction bases not matched to a gene: 15. Germline V CDR1 and CDR2: SGHKS, YYEKEE (reference sequence). The CDR3 covers 18 residues. The DNA for the CDR3 is TGTGCCAGCAGCTTCAGCGTGGGTAGCGGGAGGAGGATGAATGAGCAGTTCTTC. This codes for CASSFSVGSGRRMNEQFF.

The chain uses TRBV28 and TRBJ2-1; 7 nucleotides align to TRBD2. Germline V gene sequence: CDR1 MDHEN, CDR2 SYDVKM. V lost 3 bases, J lost 3 bases, and 5 bases stayed unmatched. The CDR3 runs to 15 residues. The CDR3 DNA sequence: TGTGCCAGCAGTTTTAGTCTAGCGGACTACAATGAGCAGTTCTTC. It specifies CASSFSLADYNEQFF.

This chain uses TRBV20-1 with TRBJ1-5, with D maybe TRBD1 (5 bases). Per the germline V gene, CDR1 is DFQATT and CDR2 is SNEGSKA (reference sequence). The CDR3 length is 14 residues. V lost 3 bases, J lost 5 bases, and 14 bases lay in between. DNA of the CDR3: TGCAGTGCTAGTAATATAGGGGTCGATCAGCCCCAGCATTTT. Translation gives CSASNIGVDQPQHF.

CDR3 bases: TGCAGCGTTTTAGGACAGTACCAAGAGACCCAGTACTTC. Translating it yields CSVLGQYQETQYF. The chain recombines TRBV29-1 with TRBJ2-5; tentative D call: TRBD1 (6 bases). The germline V and J ends were trimmed by 5 bases and 0 bases, with 10 bases remaining between them. The CDR3 has 13 residues. From germline, CDR1 is SQVTM and CDR2 ANQGSEA.

This clonotype was counted between two and nine times. The chain employs TRBV24-1 and TRBJ2-3, with a tentative D call TRBD1 (5 bases). The CDR3 is made up of 15 amino acids. Trimming left V 1 base short and J 5 bases short, with 12 bases between. In germline, CDR1 is KGHDR, CDR2 SFDVKD. DNA for the CDR3: TGTGCCACCAGTGATTTTCAAACAGGTGGAGATACGCAGTATTTT. Residues: CATSDFQTGGDTQYF.

There are many counts of this clonotype. The chain has TRBV20-1 and TRBJ1-1; 9 bases agree with TRBD1. This CDR3 contains 13 residues. Per the germline V gene, CDR1 is DFQATT and CDR2 is SNEGSKA (reference sequence). Losses at the gene ends were 2 bases for V and 3 bases for J; bases not matched to a gene: 1. The CDR3 sequence is CSARRTGDTEAFF. CDR3 DNA: TGCAGTGCTAGAAGGACAGGGGACACTGAAGCTTTCTTT.

The V and J genes are TRBV24-1 and TRBJ2-1, with a tentative D call TRBD2 (5 bases). The CDR3 runs 15 residues. Germline assignment: CDR1 KGHDR and CDR2 SFDVKD. Deletions cut 1 base from V and 7 bases from J, with 13 bases between. CDR3 sequence reads: CATSDLGLQSNEQFF. CDR3 in DNA: TGTGCCACCAGTGATTTAGGACTTCAATCGAATGAGCAGTTCTTC.

The V gene is TRBV21-1, the J gene TRBJ2-3; no DNA check was done on the table's D call, TRBD2. TRBV21-1 is a pseudogene. The CDR3 has 17 residues. The CDR3 nucleotides read TGTGCCAGCAGCAAAGCGCTCCCGGGACTAAGCACAGATACGCAGTATTTT. Protein product: CASSKALPGLSTDTQYF.

There are many counts of this clonotype. This chain uses TRBV5-1 with TRBJ2-2; D could derive from TRBD1 or TRBD2 (5 bases each). Germline lookup yields CDR1 SGHRS and CDR2 YFSETQ. V lost 3 bases and J lost 3, with 9 bases in between. The CDR3 consists of 14 residues. CDR3 nucleotides: TGCGCCAGCAGCTCGGGACGGGACACCGGGGAGCTGTTTTTT. It encodes CASSSGRDTGELFF.

This rearrangement joins TRBV5-5 to TRBJ1-1; D is unclear. The CDR3 length is 15 residues. Trimming stripped 0 bases from V and 6 bases from J, with 15 bases between. CDR1 and CDR2 from the germline V gene are SGHKS and YYEKEE (reference sequence). The CDR3 is CASSLDRGLAAEAFF. CDR3 nucleotides: TGTGCCAGCAGCTTGGATCGAGGTTTGGCCGCTGAAGCTTTCTTT.

V gene TRBV7-8 combines with J gene TRBJ2-1; D unresolved. CDR3 size: 13 residues. V lost 1 base to trimming and J lost 10 bases, with 11 bases between them. Germline V gene sequence: CDR1 SGHVS, CDR2 FQNEAQ. The DNA for the CDR3 is TGTGCCAGCAGCTTAGTTGGGCGGCACGAGCAGTTCTTC. It translates to CASSLVGRHEQFF.